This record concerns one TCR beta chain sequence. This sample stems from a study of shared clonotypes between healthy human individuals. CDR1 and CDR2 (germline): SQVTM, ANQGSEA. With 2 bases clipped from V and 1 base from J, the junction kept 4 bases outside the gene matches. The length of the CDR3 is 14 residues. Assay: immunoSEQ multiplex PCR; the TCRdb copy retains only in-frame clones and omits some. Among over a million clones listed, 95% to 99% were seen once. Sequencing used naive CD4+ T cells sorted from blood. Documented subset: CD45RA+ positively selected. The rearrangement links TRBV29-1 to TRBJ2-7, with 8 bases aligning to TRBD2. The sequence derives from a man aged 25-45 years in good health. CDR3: CSVESERESYEQYF. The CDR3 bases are TGCAGCGTTGAATCTGAGCGGGAGTCCTACGAGCAGTACTTC.